This passage covers 2 T cell receptor beta chains from one sample sequenced in a study of a mutant IDH1 vaccine in newly diagnosed glioma (dated by TCRdb to the early 2020s). Library prep was done by the immunoSEQ multiplex PCR assay. Imported from immuneACCESS, the table was reduced by TCRdb to in-frame sequences with V and J called. These copies leave out some clones; in studies compared against another copy, an unresolved V gene accounts for under half, and the cause of the remainder is not known. This sample is represented by about 44,000 clones; around 90% of them were singletons. The biggest ten clones account for 3% to 4.5% of the sample. No cognate antigen is known for these TCRs. What this sample's time point label stands for: week 23, last vaccination. Each vaccine dose, consisting of 300 ug of a 20-mer mutant IDH1 peptide in Montanide, was administered subcutaneously with topical imiquimod.

The sequenced sample was PBMCs, obtained from a glioma patient whose treatment included an IDH1 peptide vaccine. The receptors were gathered from a middle-aged man with glioma.

The chain has TRBV30 and TRBJ2-5; 16 bases line up with TRBD2. The DNA matches TRBJ2-7 better at its end, which makes the J call doubtful. The germline V gene encodes CDR1 GTSNPN and CDR2 SVGIG (reference sequence). The CDR3 loop spans 16 amino acids. CDR3 sequence: CAWRGTSGGALYEQYF. Here the CDR3 DNA reads TGTGCCTGGAGAGGGACTAGCGGGGGGGCCCTTTACGAGCAGTACTTC.

The gene calls are TRBV28 and TRBJ1-3; maybe TRBD1 (6 bases). CDR3 length equals 18 residues. Germline lookup yields CDR1 MDHEN and CDR2 SYDVKM. Between the trimmed V and J ends, which lost 4 bases and 2 bases, there was a span of 21 bases. CDR3 sequence reads: CASSSPGQSAPTGNTIYF. The CDR3 DNA sequence: TGTGCCAGCAGTTCTCCGGGACAATCCGCCCCAACTGGAAACACCATATATTTT.